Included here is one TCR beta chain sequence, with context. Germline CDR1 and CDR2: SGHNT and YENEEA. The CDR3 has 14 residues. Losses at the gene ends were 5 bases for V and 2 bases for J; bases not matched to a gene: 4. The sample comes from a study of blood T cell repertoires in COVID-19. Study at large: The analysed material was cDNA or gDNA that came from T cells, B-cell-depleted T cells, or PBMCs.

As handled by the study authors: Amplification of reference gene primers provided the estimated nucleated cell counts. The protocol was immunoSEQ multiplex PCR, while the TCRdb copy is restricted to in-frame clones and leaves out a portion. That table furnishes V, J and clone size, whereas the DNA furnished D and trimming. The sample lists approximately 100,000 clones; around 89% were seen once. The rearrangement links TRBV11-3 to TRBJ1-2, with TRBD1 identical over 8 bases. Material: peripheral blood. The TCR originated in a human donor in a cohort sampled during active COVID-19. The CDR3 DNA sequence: TGTGCCAGCAGCACCCGACAGGGGAACTATGGCTACACCTTC. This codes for CASSTRQGNYGYTF.